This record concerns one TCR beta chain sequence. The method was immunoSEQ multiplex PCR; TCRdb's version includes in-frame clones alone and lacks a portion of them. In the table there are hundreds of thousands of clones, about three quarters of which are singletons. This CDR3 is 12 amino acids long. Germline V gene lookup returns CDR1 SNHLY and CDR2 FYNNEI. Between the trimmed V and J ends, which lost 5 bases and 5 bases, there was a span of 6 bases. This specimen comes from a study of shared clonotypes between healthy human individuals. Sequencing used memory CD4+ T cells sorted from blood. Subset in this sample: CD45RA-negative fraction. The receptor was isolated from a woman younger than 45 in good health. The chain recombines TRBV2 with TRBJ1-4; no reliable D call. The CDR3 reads CASSYTNEKLFF. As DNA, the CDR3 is TGTGCCAGCAGTTACACGAATGAAAAACTGTTTTTT.